This TCR beta chain is drawn from a study of beta chain features in type 1 diabetes. The authors sorted CD4+ naive, central memory, regulatory and stem cell-like memory cells via CD45RO/CCR7/CD25/CD127/CD95/CD27. Expressed TCRB transcripts were sequenced, since all the RNA that had been isolated was reverse transcribed. Measured with immunoSEQ multiplex PCR; TCRdb has only the in-frame clones, and not every one. The sample has 200,000 to 250,000 clones; roughly 10% are singletons. From germline, CDR1 is SGHNT and CDR2 YYREEE (reference sequence). This CDR3 is built from 15 residues. The V and J ends lost 3 bases and 2 bases respectively, with 14 bases between them.

The receptor was isolated from a man between 18 and 29 years old in good health. The chain joins TRBV5-4 to TRBJ1-2; D call uncertain. Sequencing was carried out using central memory CD4+ T cells from blood. In DNA, the CDR3 is TGTGCCAGCAGCTCCCAAAGTACAGAGAACTATGGCTACACCTTC. Encoded protein: CASSSQSTENYGYTF.